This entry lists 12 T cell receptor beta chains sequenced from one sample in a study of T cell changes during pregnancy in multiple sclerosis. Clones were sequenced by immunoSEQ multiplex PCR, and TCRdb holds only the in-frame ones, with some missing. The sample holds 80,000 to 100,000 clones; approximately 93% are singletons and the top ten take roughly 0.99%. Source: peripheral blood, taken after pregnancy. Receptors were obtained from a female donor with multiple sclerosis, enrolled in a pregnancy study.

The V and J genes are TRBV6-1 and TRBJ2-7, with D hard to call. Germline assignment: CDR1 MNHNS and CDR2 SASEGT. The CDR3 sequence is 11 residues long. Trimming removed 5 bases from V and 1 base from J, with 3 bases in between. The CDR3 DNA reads TGTGCCAGCAGTCAATCCTACGAGCAGTACTTC. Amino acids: CASSQSYEQYF.

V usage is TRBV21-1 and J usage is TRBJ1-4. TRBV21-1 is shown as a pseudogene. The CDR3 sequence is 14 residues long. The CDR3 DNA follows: TGTGCCAGCAGCCCCTCGGGATGGGATGAAAAACTGTTTTTT. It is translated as CASSPSGWDEKLFF.

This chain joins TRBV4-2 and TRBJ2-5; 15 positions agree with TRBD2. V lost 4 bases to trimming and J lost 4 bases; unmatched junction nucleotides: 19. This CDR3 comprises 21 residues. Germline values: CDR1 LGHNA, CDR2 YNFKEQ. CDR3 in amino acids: CASSPMGATGMGLAGGETQYF. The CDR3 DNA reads TGTGCCAGCAGCCCAATGGGGGCAACCGGGATGGGACTAGCGGGAGGAGAGACCCAGTACTTC.

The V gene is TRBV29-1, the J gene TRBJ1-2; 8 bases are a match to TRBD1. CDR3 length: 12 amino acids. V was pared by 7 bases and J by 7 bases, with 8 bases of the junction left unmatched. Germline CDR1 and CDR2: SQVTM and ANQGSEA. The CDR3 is CSARQGRSGYTF. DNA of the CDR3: TGCAGCGCCAGACAGGGGAGATCTGGCTACACCTTC.

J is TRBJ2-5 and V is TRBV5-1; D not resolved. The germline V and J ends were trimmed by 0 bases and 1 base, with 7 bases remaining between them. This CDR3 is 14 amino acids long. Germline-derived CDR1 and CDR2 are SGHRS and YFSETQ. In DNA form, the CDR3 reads TGCGCCAGCAGCTTGGTACACCTCCAAGAGACCCAGTACTTC. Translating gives CASSLVHLQETQYF.

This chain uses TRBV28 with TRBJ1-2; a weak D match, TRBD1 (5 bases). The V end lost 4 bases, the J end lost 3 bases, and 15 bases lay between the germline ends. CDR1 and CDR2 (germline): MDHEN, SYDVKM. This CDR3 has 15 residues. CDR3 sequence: CASSSPGSGDYGYTF. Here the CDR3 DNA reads TGTGCCAGCAGTTCTCCTGGTTCGGGGGACTATGGCTACACCTTC.

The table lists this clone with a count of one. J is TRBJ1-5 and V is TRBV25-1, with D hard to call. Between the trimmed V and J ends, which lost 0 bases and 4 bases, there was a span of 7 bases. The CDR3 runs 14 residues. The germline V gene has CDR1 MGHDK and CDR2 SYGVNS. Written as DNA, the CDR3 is TGTGCCAGCAGTGAATATGGAGGGAATCAGCCCCAGCATTTT. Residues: CASSEYGGNQPQHF.

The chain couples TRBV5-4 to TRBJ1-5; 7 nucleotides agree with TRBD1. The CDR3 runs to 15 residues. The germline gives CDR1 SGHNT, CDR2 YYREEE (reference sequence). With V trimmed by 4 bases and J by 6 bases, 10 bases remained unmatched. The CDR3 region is CASSRGTEAGQPQHF. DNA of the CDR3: TGTGCCAGCAGCCGCGGGACAGAGGCGGGTCAGCCCCAGCATTTT.

The DNA of the CDR3 is TGTGCCAGCCGCCACGGGACACTCTACGAGCAGTACTTC. It codes for CASRHGTLYEQYF. The rearrangement joins TRBV28 to TRBJ2-7; tentative D call: TRBD1 (6 bases). Germline lookup yields CDR1 MDHEN and CDR2 SYDVKM. V was cut by 8 bases and J by 3 bases, with 14 bases left in between. The CDR3 consists of 13 residues.

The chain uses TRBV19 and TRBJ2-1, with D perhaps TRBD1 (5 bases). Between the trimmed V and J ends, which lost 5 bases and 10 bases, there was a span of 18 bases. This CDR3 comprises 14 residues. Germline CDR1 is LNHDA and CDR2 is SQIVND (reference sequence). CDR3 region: CASSPSPGLPEQFF. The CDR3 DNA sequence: TGTGCCAGTAGTCCCTCCCCAGGGTTGCCGGAGCAGTTCTTC.

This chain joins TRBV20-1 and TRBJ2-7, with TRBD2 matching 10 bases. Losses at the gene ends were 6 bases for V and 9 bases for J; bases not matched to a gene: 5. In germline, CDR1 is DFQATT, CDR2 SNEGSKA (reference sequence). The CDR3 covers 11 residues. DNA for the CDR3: TGCAGTGCCCCCGGGACTAGCGCGCAGTACTTC. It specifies CSAPGTSAQYF.

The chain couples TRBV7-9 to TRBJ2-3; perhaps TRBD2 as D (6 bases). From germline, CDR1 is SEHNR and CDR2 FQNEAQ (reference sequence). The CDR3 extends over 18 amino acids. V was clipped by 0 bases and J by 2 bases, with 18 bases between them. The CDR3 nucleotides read TGTGCCAGCAGCTTAGCACCGGGTCTAGCGTCCATCACAGATACGCAGTATTTT. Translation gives CASSLAPGLASITDTQYF. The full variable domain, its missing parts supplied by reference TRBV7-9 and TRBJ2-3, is DTGVSQNPRHKITKRGQNVTFRCDPISEHNRLYWYRQTLGQGPEFLTYFQNEAQLEKSRLLSDRFSAERPKGSFSTLEIQRTEQGDSAMYLCASSLAPGLASITDTQYFGPGTRLTVL.